This T cell receptor beta chain emerged from a study of blood T cell repertoires in COVID-19. About the study: Italy, Spain and the United States were the sources of the convalescent and acute COVID-19 samples.

Trimming stripped 0 bases from V and 7 bases from J, with 13 bases between. The CDR3 is 15 amino acids. CDR1 and CDR2 from the germline V gene are PRHDT and FYEKMQ (reference sequence). As processed by the authors: Quantification of nucleated cells was approximated via reference gene primer amplification. Only in-frame clones appear in the TCRdb table, and some are missing; sequencing was by immunoSEQ multiplex PCR. V and J calls and clone size are copied from that table; D and trimming were computed from the DNA. The sample shows a few hundred thousand clones, approximately 87% of them seen only once.

The sequence was obtained from a man aged 55 to 69 with acute or convalescent COVID-19. V gene TRBV13 combines with J gene TRBJ2-1, with a possible D match to TRBD2 (5 bases). Material for sequencing was peripheral blood. The CDR3 loop reads CASSLGGRGSNEQFF. In nucleotides, the CDR3 is TGTGCCAGCAGCTTAGGGGGGAGAGGTTCTAATGAGCAGTTCTTC. The full variable domain, its missing parts supplied by reference TRBV13 and TRBJ2-1, is AAGVIQSPRHLIKEKRETATLKCYPIPRHDTVYWYQQGPGQDPQFLISFYEKMQSDKGSIPDRFSAQQFSDYHSELNMSSLELGDSALYFCASSLGGRGSNEQFFGPGTRLTVL.